The 26 T cell receptor beta chains below come from one sample, sequenced in a study of blood T cell repertoires in COVID-19. Some clones are missing from TCRdb's copy, which holds only in-frame ones; the method was immunoSEQ multiplex PCR. The sample contains approximately 170,000 clones, 70% to 90% of which appear only once. Input material: peripheral blood. Receptors were obtained from a man aged 30 to 39 with acute or convalescent COVID-19.

The chain has TRBV4-1 and TRBJ1-5; the D is unclear. The V end lost 1 base, the J end lost 5 bases, and 18 bases lay between the germline ends. This CDR3 is 17 amino acids long. CDR1 and CDR2 (germline): MGHRA, YSYEKL. CDR3 residues: CASSQAGHPFMYQPQHF. CDR3 nucleotide sequence: TGCGCCAGCAGCCAAGCGGGTCACCCATTCATGTATCAGCCCCAGCATTTT.

The V gene is TRBV2, the J gene TRBJ2-1; 9 bases fit TRBD1. This CDR3 region has 14 residues. The V gene end was trimmed by 6 bases and the J gene end by 7 bases; junction bases not matched to a gene: 7. The germline CDR1 and CDR2 sequences are SNHLY and FYNNEI. The CDR3 protein is CASRAGTGRNEQFF. CDR3 bases: TGTGCCAGCAGGGCCGGGACAGGGAGGAATGAGCAGTTCTTC.

This rearrangement joins TRBV2 to TRBJ1-1; D unresolved. Germline V gives CDR1 SNHLY, CDR2 FYNNEI. V gave up 11 bases and J gave up 5 bases, with 18 bases separating them. The CDR3 spans 13 residues. CDR3 region: CAGGLSLSTEAFF. CDR3 DNA sequence: TGTGCCGGAGGTTTAAGTTTGAGTACTGAAGCTTTCTTT.

The gene calls are TRBV4-1 and TRBJ2-7, with a tentative D call TRBD1 (5 bases). The CDR3 is 17 residues long. V lost 1 base and J 2 bases, leaving 18 bases between the germline ends. The germline CDR1 and CDR2 sequences are MGHRA and YSYEKL. CDR3 sequence (DNA): TGCGCCAGCAGCCAAGCTTATCAGGGCCCTAGAACCTACGAGCAGTACTTC. This gives the protein CASSQAYQGPRTYEQYF.

Here the CDR3 reads CASSQASTGVGEQYF. The CDR3 DNA follows: TGCGCCAGCAGCCAAGCCTCCACAGGGGTCGGCGAGCAGTACTTC. The chain joins TRBV4-1 to TRBJ2-7, with TRBD1 identical over 7 bases. This CDR3 spans 15 amino acids. V dropped 1 base and J dropped 6; count of bases not matched to a gene: 9. From germline, CDR1 is MGHRA and CDR2 YSYEKL.

The table lists this clone with a few counts. The chain uses TRBV7-9 and TRBJ2-5, with 7 bases matching TRBD1. This CDR3 region has 15 residues. Germline CDR1 and CDR2: SEHNR and FQNEAQ (reference sequence). Losses at the gene ends were 4 bases for V and 5 bases for J; bases not matched to a gene: 10. The CDR3 DNA sequence: TGTGCCAGCAGCTCAGGACAGGTTTTACAGGAGACCCAGTACTTC. It specifies CASSSGQVLQETQYF.

The chain's CDR3 is CASSRDRAEKLFF. The DNA of the CDR3 is TGTGCCAGCAGCCGGGACAGGGCAGAAAAACTGTTTTTT. The V and J genes are TRBV6-5 and TRBJ1-4; 9 bases line up with TRBD1. V trimming: 6 bases; J trimming: 8 bases; junction bases outside the gene matches: 4. This CDR3 contains 13 residues. Germline lookup yields CDR1 MNHEY and CDR2 SVGAGI.

The CDR3 region has the DNA TGTGCCAGCAGCCAAGGGGTCGGGGGGGGCTATGGCTACACCTTC. Protein: CASSQGVGGGYGYTF. This chain uses TRBV3-1 (or the pseudogene TRBV3-2) with TRBJ1-2; perhaps TRBD1 as D (5 bases). The length of the CDR3 is 15 residues. With 1 base removed from V and 4 bases from J, the gap between germline ends came to 13 bases. The germline V gene encodes CDR1 LGHDT and CDR2 YNNKEL (reference sequence).

The count of this clone is one. This chain uses TRBV11-3 with TRBJ2-1; TRBD2 matches 7 bases. The ends lost 4 bases at V and 6 bases at J; junction bases unmatched: 12. Germline V lookup: CDR1 SGHNT, CDR2 YENEEA. CDR3 length: 16 amino acids. DNA of the CDR3: TGTGCCAGCAGCTCTCACGGGACGGGGGGAATCAATGAGCAGTTCTTC. Translating it yields CASSSHGTGGINEQFF.

The CDR3 nucleotides read TGTGCCAGCAGTTTAGTCCCCCCGGGGGACAGGGAAGGGCAGCCCCAGCATTTT. Translation gives CASSLVPPGDREGQPQHF. V and J are TRBV27 and TRBJ1-5; TRBD1 agrees at 9 bases. The CDR3 consists of 18 residues. In germline, CDR1 is MNHEY, CDR2 SMNVEV (reference sequence). With 2 bases clipped from V and 7 bases from J, the junction kept 15 bases outside the gene matches.

This chain's CDR3 is CASSRPGVTAGELFF. The CDR3 nucleotides read TGTGCCAGCAGCCGTCCGGGAGTGACGGCCGGGGAGCTGTTTTTT. The V gene is TRBV3-1 (or the pseudogene TRBV3-2), the J gene TRBJ2-2; D is possibly TRBD2 (6 bases). V gave up 4 bases and J gave up 6 bases, with 15 bases separating them. This CDR3 has 15 residues. Germline CDR1 LGHDT, CDR2 YNNKEL (reference sequence).

The chain has TRBV5-4 and TRBJ2-2; 9 bases are a match to TRBD2. Germline assignment: CDR1 SGHNT and CDR2 YYREEE (reference sequence). The CDR3 extends over 15 amino acids. V lost 4 bases, J lost 4 bases, and 5 bases stayed unmatched. The DNA for the CDR3 is TGTGCCAGCAGCCCAGCGGGAGGATCCACCGGGGAGCTGTTTTTT. Its translation is CASSPAGGSTGELFF.

The rearrangement joins TRBV7-3 to TRBJ2-7; 10 positions match TRBD1. Trimming at V came to 5 bases and at J to 4 bases, leaving 8 bases not matched to a gene. CDR3 length: 15 residues. Germline assignment: CDR1 SGHTA and CDR2 FQGTGA. The CDR3 here is CASSPFGTGDYEQYF. The CDR3 DNA follows: TGTGCCAGCAGCCCTTTTGGGACAGGGGATTACGAGCAGTACTTC.

The V gene is TRBV7-2, the J gene TRBJ2-7; D ambiguous. This CDR3 has 14 amino acids. Germline CDR1 is SGHTA and CDR2 is FQGNSA. V gave up 5 bases and J gave up 2 bases, with 13 bases separating them. CDR3 loop: CASSLITSAYEQYF. In nucleotides, the CDR3 is TGTGCCAGCAGCCTAATCACGAGTGCCTACGAGCAGTACTTC.

This clone was seen a handful of times. The rearrangement links TRBV7-9 to TRBJ2-7; 7 positions agree with TRBD1. CDR1 is SEHNR and CDR2 is FQNEAQ in the germline V gene (reference sequence). CDR3 length: 12 amino acids. V lost 5 bases, J lost 3 bases, and 1 base stayed unmatched. The CDR3 nucleotides read TGTGCCAGCAGCAGACAGGGCTACGAGCAGTACTTC. Translated: CASSRQGYEQYF. Full variable domain (remainder filled in from reference TRBV7-9 and TRBJ2-7): DTGVSQNPRHKITKRGQNVTFRCDPISEHNRLYWYRQTLGQGPEFLTYFQNEAQLEKSRLLSDRFSAERPKGSFSTLEIQRTEQGDSAMYLCASSRQGYEQYFGPGTRLTVT.

This clone came up a few times. The rearrangement uses TRBV21-1 and TRBJ1-3; TRBD1, the table's D call, lacks a check against the DNA. TRBV21-1 counts as a pseudogene. CDR3 length: 17 residues. CDR3 sequence: CASSPPRVPCSQDTIYF. CDR3 nucleotides: TGTGCCAGCAGCCCCCCTAGGGTCCCTTGCTCACAGGACACCATATATTTT.

The table lists this clone with a count of one. The chain recombines TRBV28 with TRBJ2-2; 8 positions agree with TRBD1. This CDR3 has 16 amino acids. Looked up from germline, CDR1 is MDHEN and CDR2 is SYDVKM. The J segment lost 8 bases and the V segment lost 6 bases, leaving 14 bases of the junction unmatched. CDR3: CASSSVFDRGRGELFF. The CDR3 DNA reads TGTGCCAGCAGCTCCGTGTTTGACAGGGGAAGGGGGGAGCTGTTTTTT.

This sequence joins TRBV30 and TRBJ1-5, with 7 bases fitting TRBD1. V lost 4 bases, J lost 4 bases, and 7 bases stayed unmatched. There are 14 residues in the CDR3. Germline V gene lookup returns CDR1 GTSNPN and CDR2 SVGIG (reference sequence). CDR3 nucleotide sequence: TGTGCCTGGAATCCGGGACAGCCTAATCAGCCCCAGCATTTT. As protein: CAWNPGQPNQPQHF.

The chain joins TRBV2 to TRBJ1-1, with 8 positions matching TRBD1. CDR3 length: 14 amino acids. CDR1 and CDR2 (germline): SNHLY, FYNNEI. The V and J ends lost 3 bases and 9 bases, in that order; junction bases with no gene match: 9. CDR3 residues: CASSEDRVFRKAFF. The CDR3 DNA sequence: TGTGCCAGCAGTGAGGACAGGGTCTTTCGTAAAGCTTTCTTT.

This clone was found once. This CDR3 is CASNPGLAGGEETQYF. The CDR3 bases are TGTGCCAGCAACCCCGGACTAGCCGGAGGGGAAGAGACCCAGTACTTC. The chain combines TRBV28 with TRBJ2-5, with 8 bases identical to TRBD2. Germline CDR1 reads MDHEN; CDR2 reads SYDVKM. The J segment lost 3 bases and the V segment lost 7 bases, leaving 13 bases of the junction unmatched. The length of the CDR3 is 16 residues.

The gene calls are TRBV5-1 and TRBJ2-3, with 7 bases aligning to TRBD1. CDR3 size: 16 residues. Germline V lookup: CDR1 SGHRS, CDR2 YFSETQ. V lost 2 bases to trimming and J lost 4 bases; unmatched junction nucleotides: 10. The CDR3 nucleotides are TGCGCCAGCAGCTTCCGGGGCAGGGGGTCAGCAGATACGCAGTATTTT. Translating gives CASSFRGRGSADTQYF.

The chain carries TRBV19 and TRBJ1-2; D not certain. The V gene lost 5 bases and the J gene lost 2 bases, with 15 bases spanning the gap. The CDR3 has 15 residues. Looked up from germline, CDR1 is LNHDA and CDR2 is SQIVND (reference sequence). The CDR3 protein is CASSAWTGGNYGYTF. The CDR3 bases are TGTGCCAGTAGTGCCTGGACGGGAGGGAACTATGGCTACACCTTC.

The chain is built from TRBV7-2 and TRBJ1-4, with D tentatively TRBD1 (5 bases). The V end lost 3 bases, the J end lost 8 bases, and 10 bases lay between the germline ends. Germline-derived CDR1 and CDR2 are SGHTA and FQGNSA. There are 13 residues in the CDR3. This CDR3 is CASSFVQAEKLFF. The CDR3 nucleotides are TGTGCCAGCAGCTTTGTACAGGCCGAAAAACTGTTTTTT.

This clone was seen a handful of times. The CDR3 sequence is CASSALDWNTEAFF. CDR3 DNA sequence: TGTGCCAGCAGCGCGCTTGACTGGAACACTGAAGCTTTCTTT. The chain carries TRBV9 and TRBJ1-1; D is uncertain. V lost 3 bases, J lost 1 base, and 10 bases lay in between. CDR1 and CDR2 (germline): SGDLS, YYNGEE. The CDR3 loop spans 14 amino acids.

The chain is built from TRBV29-1 and TRBJ2-7; 8 positions match TRBD1. CDR1 and CDR2 from the germline V gene are SQVTM and ANQGSEA. V lost 5 bases, J lost 4 bases, and 1 base stayed unmatched. The CDR3 extends over 11 amino acids. CDR3: CSVWTGYEQYF. In DNA, the CDR3 is TGCAGCGTTTGGACAGGGTACGAGCAGTACTTC.

The J gene is TRBJ1-2, the V gene TRBV5-1, with a possible D match to TRBD1 (5 bases). In germline, CDR1 is SGHRS, CDR2 YFSETQ. The CDR3 sequence is 15 residues long. V lost 0 bases and J 3 bases, leaving 12 bases between the germline ends. The CDR3 coding sequence is TGCGCCAGCAGCTTGGTTTCTGGGGCTGACTATGGCTACACCTTC. It encodes CASSLVSGADYGYTF.